This T cell receptor (beta chain) was captured by sequencing in a study of shared clonotypes between healthy human individuals. The study, taken as a whole, reports: Only blood was sampled, and tissue TCR repertoires likely differ from blood ones.

Remarks on this clone: Its antigen is unknown.

This table comes from immunoSEQ multiplex PCR, and its TCRdb copy is limited to in-frame clones, with some not included. The sample consists of over a million clones, 96% of them appearing once. Input material: naive CD4+ T cells sorted from blood. The sample's subset: CD45RA+ positively selected. The receptor comes from a man aged 25-45 years in good health.

CDR3: CASSVSGSRDQPQHF. The CDR3 DNA follows: TGTGCCAGTAGTGTCTCCGGTTCGAGAGATCAGCCCCAGCATTTT. The genes are TRBV19 and TRBJ1-5; D ambiguous. The V and J ends lost 5 bases and 5 bases respectively, with 16 bases between them. The CDR3 is 15 amino acids. Germline V gene sequence: CDR1 LNHDA, CDR2 SQIVND (reference sequence).